This T cell receptor beta chain was captured in a study of human T cells and chemical hapten exposure (dated by TCRdb to the early 2020s). About the study as a whole: Libraries were pooled for sequencing, and variation in per-sample TCR yields was attributed mainly to small differences in library volumes within the pool. For every blood RNA sample, sequencing covered both the TCR alpha and TCR beta chains. The study tracked peripheral blood TCR repertoire changes in vivo during primary and secondary sensitization to the hapten diphenylcyclopropenone (DPC) in alopecia patients. Findings and caveats that apply to the study as a whole: After repeated subsampling, the strength of the expansion versus patch-test correlation and the threshold at which it became significant changed. DPC sensitization did not change the number of TCRs with a frequency above 1 in 1000, and there was no evidence of changes in global repertoire structure.

Libraries came from 5' RACE. Data came from an Illumina MiSeq. During library preparation, unique molecular identifiers were attached to individual cDNA molecules so that TCRs could be counted quantitatively and reproducibly. The authors processed their data as follows. Samples had a median of about 90,000 TCRs, with a range from roughly 23,224 to 700,000. V, J and CDR3 annotation of the TCR reads was carried out using the Decombinator software suite. For the PS versus PT1 abundance plots, all samples were subsampled to the same number of TCRs (28,000). Expanded TCRs were defined as absent before sensitization and observed at least eight times at the 2-week time point. TCRdb reprocessing: public reads trimmed at Q25 with fastp, clones called with MiXCR, in-frame beta chains kept. When rows share a CDR3 protein, they turn into one entry using the most common DNA and genes. Clone size and V and J calls follow TCRdb, not the original study. The sample table records approximately 110,000 distinct CDR3 sequences; roughly 19% of these occur just once. The ten largest clones take up roughly 2.8% of the sample.

Looking up the germline V gene yields CDR1 MGHRA and CDR2 YSYEKL. Taken from cysteine to phenylalanine, the CDR3 has 15 residues. Of all the DNA, just the CDR3 is kept, 45 bases in frame from base 1. V gives up 5 bases and J gives up 4 bases, and the segment between their germline ends measures 15 bases. There are a few counts of this clonotype. What this receptor recognizes is not known. Base qualities are not at hand, and no much larger clone is one base apart. Total RNA was isolated from unfractionated whole blood collected in Tempus Blood RNA tubes. As TCR sequencing controls, about five healthy volunteers were used, with blood taken at day 0, 2 weeks and 6 weeks.

This sequence originates from a human donor in good health. The rearrangement combines TRBV4-1 with TRBJ1-5, and perhaps TRBD1 as D gene, on 6 matching bases. The CDR3 sequence is CASSRDGRGNQPQHF. In nucleotide form, the sequence is TGCGCCAGCAGCAGGGATGGTAGGGGGAATCAGCCCCAGCATTTT.